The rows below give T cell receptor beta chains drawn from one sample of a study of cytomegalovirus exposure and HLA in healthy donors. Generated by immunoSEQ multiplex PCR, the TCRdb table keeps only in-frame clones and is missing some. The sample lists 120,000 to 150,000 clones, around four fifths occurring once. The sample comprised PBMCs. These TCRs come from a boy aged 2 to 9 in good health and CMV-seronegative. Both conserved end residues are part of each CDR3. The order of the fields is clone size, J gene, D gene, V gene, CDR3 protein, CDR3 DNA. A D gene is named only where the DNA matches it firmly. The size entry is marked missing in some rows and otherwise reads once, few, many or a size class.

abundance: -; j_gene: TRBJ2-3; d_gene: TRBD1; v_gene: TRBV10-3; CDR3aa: CAIQGTGTDTQYF; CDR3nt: TGTGCCATCCAAGGGACAGGGACAGATACGCAGTATTTT
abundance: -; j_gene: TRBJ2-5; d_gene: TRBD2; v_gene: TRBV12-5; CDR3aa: CASGLYGGLADLFGTQYF; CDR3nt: TGTGCTAGTGGTTTGTACGGGGGACTAGCCGACCTTTTTGGGACCCAGTACTTC
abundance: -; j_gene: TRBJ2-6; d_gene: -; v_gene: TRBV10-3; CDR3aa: CAAQPGFIISGANVLTF; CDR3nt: TGTGCCGCCCAACCGGGTTTTATAATCTCTGGGGCCAACGTCCTGACTTTC
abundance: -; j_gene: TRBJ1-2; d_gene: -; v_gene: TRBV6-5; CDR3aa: CASSWAGAISGYTF; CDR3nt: TGTGCCAGCAGTTGGGCAGGGGCCATATCCGGCTACACCTTC
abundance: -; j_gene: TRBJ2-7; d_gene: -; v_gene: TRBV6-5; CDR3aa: CASTREYEQYF; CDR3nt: TGTGCCAGCACGAGGGAGTACGAGCAGTACTTC
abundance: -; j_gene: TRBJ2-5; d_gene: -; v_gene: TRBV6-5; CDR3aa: CASSQGQETQYF; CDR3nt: TGTGCCAGCAGCCAGGGCCAAGAGACCCAGTACTTC
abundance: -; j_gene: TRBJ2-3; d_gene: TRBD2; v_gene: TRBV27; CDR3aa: CASSLREGDTQYF; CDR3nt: TGTGCCAGCAGTTTAAGGGAGGGAGATACGCAGTATTTT
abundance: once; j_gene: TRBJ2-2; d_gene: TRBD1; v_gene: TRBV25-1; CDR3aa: CASSELTGRSGELFF; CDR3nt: TGTGCCAGCAGTGAATTGACAGGGCGGAGCGGGGAGCTGTTTTTT
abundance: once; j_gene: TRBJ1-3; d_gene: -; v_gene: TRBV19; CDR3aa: CASSTMDSSGNTIYF; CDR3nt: TGTGCCAGTAGTACGATGGACAGCTCTGGAAACACCATATATTTT
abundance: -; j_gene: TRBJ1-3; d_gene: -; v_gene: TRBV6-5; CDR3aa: CASSYGLIAGNTIYF; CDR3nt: TGTGCCAGCAGTTACGGGCTTATAGCTGGAAACACCATATATTTT
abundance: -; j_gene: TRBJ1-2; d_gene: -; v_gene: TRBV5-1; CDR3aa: CASSFGEELPTF; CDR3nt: TGCGCCAGCAGCTTCGGCGAGGAGTTGCCCACCTTC
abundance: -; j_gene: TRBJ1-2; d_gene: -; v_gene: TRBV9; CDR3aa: CASAGSSYTF; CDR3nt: TGTGCCAGCGCCGGGAGCTCCTACACCTTC
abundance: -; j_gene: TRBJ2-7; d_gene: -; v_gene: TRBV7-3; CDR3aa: CASSLGSGDSYEQYF; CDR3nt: TGTGCCAGCAGCTTAGGTAGCGGCGACTCCTACGAGCAGTACTTC
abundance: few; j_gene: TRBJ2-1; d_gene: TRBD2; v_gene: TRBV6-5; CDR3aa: CASSRGVVDNEQFF; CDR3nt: TGTGCCAGCAGTCGGGGGGTTGTCGACAATGAGCAGTTCTTC
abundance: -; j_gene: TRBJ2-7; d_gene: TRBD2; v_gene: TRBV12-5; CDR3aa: CASGLVHGGAYEQYF; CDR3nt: TGTGCTAGTGGTTTGGTTCACGGGGGGGCCTACGAGCAGTACTTC
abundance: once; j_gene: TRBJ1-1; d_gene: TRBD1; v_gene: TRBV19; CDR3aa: CASTLGGGFGTEAFF; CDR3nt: TGTGCCAGTACCCTAGGAGGGGGCTTTGGCACTGAAGCTTTCTTT
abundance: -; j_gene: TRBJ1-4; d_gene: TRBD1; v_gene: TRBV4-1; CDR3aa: CASSQQTGTMGNEKLFF; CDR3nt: TGCGCCAGCAGCCAGCAGACAGGGACGATGGGGAATGAAAAACTGTTTTTT
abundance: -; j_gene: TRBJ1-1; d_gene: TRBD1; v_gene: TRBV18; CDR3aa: CASSLRQGTQLTEAFF; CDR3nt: TGTGCCAGCTCCCTCAGACAGGGAACCCAACTGACTGAAGCTTTCTTT
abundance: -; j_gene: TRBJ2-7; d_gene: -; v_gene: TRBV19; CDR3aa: CASSIVQGYEQYF; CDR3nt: TGTGCCAGTAGTATAGTTCAGGGATACGAGCAGTACTTC
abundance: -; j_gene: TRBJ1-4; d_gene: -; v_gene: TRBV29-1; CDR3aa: CSVAGSATNEKLFF; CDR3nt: TGCAGCGTTGCAGGATCAGCAACTAATGAAAAACTGTTTTTT
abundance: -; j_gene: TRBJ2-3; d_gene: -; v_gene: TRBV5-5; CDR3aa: CASLRLPSTDTQYF; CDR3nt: TGTGCCAGCCTTCGACTACCCAGCACAGATACGCAGTATTTT
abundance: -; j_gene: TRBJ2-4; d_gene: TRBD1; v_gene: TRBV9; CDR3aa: CASNPKQGNKNIQYF; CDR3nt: TGTGCCAGCAACCCGAAACAGGGGAACAAAAACATTCAGTACTTC
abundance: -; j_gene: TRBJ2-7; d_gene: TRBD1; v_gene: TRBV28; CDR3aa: CASRRQGGYEQYF; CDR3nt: TGTGCCAGCAGGAGACAGGGGGGGTACGAGCAGTACTTC
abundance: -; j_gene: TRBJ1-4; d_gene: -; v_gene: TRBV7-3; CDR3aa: CASKGRPNEKLFF; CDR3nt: TGTGCCAGCAAGGGGCGCCCAAATGAAAAACTGTTTTTT
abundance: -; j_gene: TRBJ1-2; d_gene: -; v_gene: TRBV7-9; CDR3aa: CASSPKTGLANYGYTF; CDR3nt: TGTGCCAGCAGCCCAAAAACAGGGCTAGCTAACTATGGCTACACCTTC
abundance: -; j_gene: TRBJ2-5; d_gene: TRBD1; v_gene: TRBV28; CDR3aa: CASQTAWGQKETQYF; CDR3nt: TGTGCCAGCCAAACGGCTTGGGGACAGAAAGAGACCCAGTACTTC
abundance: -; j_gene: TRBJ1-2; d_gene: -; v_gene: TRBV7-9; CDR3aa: CASSFGSDGYTF; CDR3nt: TGTGCCAGCAGCTTCGGTTCGGATGGCTACACCTTC
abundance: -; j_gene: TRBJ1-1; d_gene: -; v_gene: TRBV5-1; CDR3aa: CASSLAPGQIFEAFF; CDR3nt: TGCGCCAGCAGCTTGGCTCCGGGACAAATTTTTGAAGCTTTCTTT
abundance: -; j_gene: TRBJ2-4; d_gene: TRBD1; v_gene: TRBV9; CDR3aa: CASSAQNSPGQGRSHENIQYF; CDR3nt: TGTGCCAGCAGCGCCCAAAACAGCCCGGGACAGGGGCGAAGTCACGAAAACATTCAGTACTTC
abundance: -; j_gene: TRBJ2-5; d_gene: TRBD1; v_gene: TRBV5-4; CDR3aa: CASSEGQGPSWQETQYF; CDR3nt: TGTGCCAGCAGCGAGGGACAGGGTCCAAGTTGGCAAGAGACCCAGTACTTC
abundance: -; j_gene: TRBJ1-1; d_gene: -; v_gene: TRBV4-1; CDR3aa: CASSQDRGLLVNTEAFF; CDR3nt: TGCGCCAGCAGCCAAGATAGAGGGCTGTTAGTGAACACTGAAGCTTTCTTT
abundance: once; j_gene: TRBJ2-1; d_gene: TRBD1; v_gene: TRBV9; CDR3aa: CASSAKLTGTGPGEQFF; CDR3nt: TGTGCCAGCAGCGCCAAACTAACCGGGACAGGGCCCGGTGAGCAGTTCTTC
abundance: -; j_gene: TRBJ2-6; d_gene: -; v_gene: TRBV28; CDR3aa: CASREEGKYVLTF; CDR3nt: TGTGCCAGCAGAGAGGAAGGAAAATACGTCCTGACTTTC
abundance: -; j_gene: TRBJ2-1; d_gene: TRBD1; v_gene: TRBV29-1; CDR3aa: CSVDGQALHSSYNEQFF; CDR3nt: TGCAGCGTTGACGGACAGGCGCTACACAGCTCCTACAATGAGCAGTTCTTC
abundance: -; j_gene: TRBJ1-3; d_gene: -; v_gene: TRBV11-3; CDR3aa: CASSLRSGNTIYF; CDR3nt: TGTGCCAGCAGCTTGAGATCTGGAAACACCATATATTTT
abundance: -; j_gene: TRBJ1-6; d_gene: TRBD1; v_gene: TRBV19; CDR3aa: CASSMRWDSPYSPLHF; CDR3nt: TGTGCCAGTAGTATGAGATGGGACAGCCCCTATTCACCCCTCCACTTT
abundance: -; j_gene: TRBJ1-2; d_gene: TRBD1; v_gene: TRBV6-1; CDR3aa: CASSLTGGWSGGYTF; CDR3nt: TGTGCCAGCAGTTTAACAGGGGGCTGGAGCGGTGGCTACACCTTC
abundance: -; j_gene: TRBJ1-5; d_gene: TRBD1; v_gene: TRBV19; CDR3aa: CASSAGQGNQPQHF; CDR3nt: TGTGCCAGTAGTGCTGGACAGGGCAATCAGCCCCAGCATTTT
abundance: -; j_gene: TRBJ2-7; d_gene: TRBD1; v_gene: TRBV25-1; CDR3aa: CASTKGGTGGTSSYEQYF; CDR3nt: TGTGCCAGCACAAAGGGCGGGACAGGGGGCACTAGCTCCTACGAGCAGTACTTC
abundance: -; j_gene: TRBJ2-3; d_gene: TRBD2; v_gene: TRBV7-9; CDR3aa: CASSRTSGRSGTTDTQYF; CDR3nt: TGTGCCAGCAGCCGGACTAGCGGGAGGTCCGGCACCACAGATACGCAGTATTTT
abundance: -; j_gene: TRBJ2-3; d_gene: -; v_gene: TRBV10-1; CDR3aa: CASSATLSGDTQYF; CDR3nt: TGCGCCAGCAGTGCCACCTTGAGCGGGGATACGCAGTATTTT
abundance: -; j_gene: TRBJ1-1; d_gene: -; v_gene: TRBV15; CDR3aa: CATSTLSVNTEAFF; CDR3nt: TGTGCCACCAGCACTTTATCGGTGAACACTGAAGCTTTCTTT
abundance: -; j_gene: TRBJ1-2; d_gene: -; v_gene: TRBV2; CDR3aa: CASRGLSYGYTF; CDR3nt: TGTGCCAGCCGGGGTCTCAGCTATGGCTACACCTTC
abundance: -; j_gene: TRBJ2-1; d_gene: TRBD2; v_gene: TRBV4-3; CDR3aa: CASSRTSGRASYNEQFF; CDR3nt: TGCGCCAGCAGCCGGACTAGCGGGAGGGCCTCCTACAATGAGCAGTTCTTC
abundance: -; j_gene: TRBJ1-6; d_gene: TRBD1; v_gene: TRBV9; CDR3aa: CASSAETPGQGLSPLHF; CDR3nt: TGTGCCAGCAGCGCCGAAACGCCGGGACAGGGCCTATCACCCCTCCACTTT